This T cell receptor (beta chain) stems from a study of sequential checkpoint blockade in melanoma. Study overall: Randomization was 1:1 between first-line nivolumab→ipilimumab and ipilimumab→nivolumab.

The assay was immunoSEQ multiplex PCR, and TCRdb's table has in-frame clones only and misses some. The sample records approximately 5,200 clones, 70% to 80% being singletons. Treatment in this sample: randomized to nivolumab then ipilimumab (arm A) or the reverse (arm B). Patients had received no earlier DNA-damaging chemotherapy. Live CD3+CD8+ CD19− CD56− cells were sorted from PBMCs. This CDR3 region has 15 residues. Trimming took 5 bases from V and 2 from J, leaving 12 bases between them. Germline V gene sequence: CDR1 MDHEN, CDR2 SYDVKM. The sequence was collected from a human donor with melanoma. The specimen comprised CD8+ T cells sorted from blood (inferred from file names), sampled from a patient given nivolumab and ipilimumab in sequence. The chain is built from TRBV28 and TRBJ1-4, with D hard to call. For the CDR3, the DNA is TGTGCCAGCAGTAATCTCCCGAGGACTAATGAAAAACTGTTTTTT. Protein: CASSNLPRTNEKLFF.